A single sample gave rise to the 13 T cell receptor beta chains below, sequenced in a study of shared clonotypes between healthy human individuals. Here immunoSEQ multiplex PCR was the method, and the copy in TCRdb shows in-frame clones only, minus some. Among some 2,000,000 clones, around 95% were seen once, and the ten largest hold around 0.13%. Input material: naive CD4+ T cells sorted from blood. The subset is: CD45RA+ positively selected. These receptor sequences come from a man younger than 30 in good health.

CDR3 bases: TGTGCCATCAGTGATCTTAGACAGGGTGCTTCGTACTTC. Translation: CAISDLRQGASYF. This rearrangement joins TRBV10-3 to TRBJ2-7; 7 bases align to TRBD1. From germline, CDR1 is ENHRY and CDR2 SYGVKD. The CDR3 is 13 amino acids. V dropped 3 bases and J dropped 12; count of bases not matched to a gene: 11.

The chain links TRBV10-3 to TRBJ2-7; D perhaps matches TRBD1 (6 bases). V lost 2 bases, J lost 5 bases, and 10 bases lay in between. From germline, CDR1 is ENHRY and CDR2 SYGVKD. This CDR3 spans 13 amino acids. The chain's CDR3 is CAISENRDHEQYF. The CDR3 DNA sequence: TGTGCCATCAGTGAGAACAGGGACCACGAGCAGTACTTC.

This sequence joins TRBV6-5 and TRBJ1-4, with D perhaps TRBD1 (5 bases). V dropped 0 bases and J dropped 0 bases, with 8 bases sitting between them. In germline, CDR1 is MNHEY, CDR2 SVGAGI. The CDR3 covers 16 residues. CDR3 DNA: TGTGCCAGCAGTTACTCGGGGGTTGCAACTAATGAAAAACTGTTTTTT. It yields the protein CASSYSGVATNEKLFF.

This chain joins TRBV5-1 and TRBJ1-3, with D possibly matching TRBD1 (6 bases). The CDR3 contains 16 residues. Germline assignment: CDR1 SGHRS and CDR2 YFSETQ. Between the trimmed V and J ends, which lost 3 bases and 1 base, there was a span of 14 bases. This CDR3 reads CASSYGQTVSGNTIYF. The CDR3 nucleotides read TGCGCCAGCAGCTACGGACAGACTGTTTCTGGAAACACCATATATTTT.

The V and J genes are TRBV9 and TRBJ1-1, with TRBD1 matching over 8 bases. The CDR3 covers 17 residues. Germline-derived CDR1 and CDR2 are SGDLS and YYNGEE. Trimming at V came to 0 bases and at J to 1 base, leaving 8 bases not matched to a gene. The CDR3 sequence is CASSVVATGQGNTEAFF. In DNA, the CDR3 is TGTGCCAGCAGCGTAGTCGCGACTGGACAGGGGAACACTGAAGCTTTCTTT.

For this clone: Other DNA sequences in the sample encode the same CDR3. The gene calls are TRBV20-1 and TRBJ1-2; a weak D match, TRBD1 (6 bases). CDR1 and CDR2 from the germline V gene are DFQATT and SNEGSKA (reference sequence). The CDR3 runs to 11 residues. V shed 4 bases and J shed 5 bases, with 8 bases lying between them. The CDR3 DNA follows: TGCAGTGCTACAGGGGTTTATGGCTACACCTTC. Residues: CSATGVYGYTF.

This clone was seen a handful of times. Other DNA sequences of this sample code for an identical CDR3. J is TRBJ1-2 and V is TRBV5-1; 7 nucleotides line up with TRBD1. CDR3 length: 12 residues. CDR1 and CDR2 (germline): SGHRS, YFSETQ. Losses at the gene ends were 1 base for V and 8 bases for J; bases not matched to a gene: 2. The DNA for the CDR3 is TGCGCCAGCAGCTTGACAGGGGAGGGCTACACCTTC. Encoded protein: CASSLTGEGYTF.

The V and J genes are TRBV6-1 and TRBJ1-2; perhaps TRBD1 as D (6 bases). From germline, CDR1 is MNHNS and CDR2 SASEGT. The CDR3 spans 12 residues. The ends were cut back, 10 bases at V and 8 bases at J, with 17 bases in the middle. CDR3 sequence: CAITGNLKGYTF. The CDR3 coding sequence is TGTGCCATTACAGGGAACTTGAAAGGCTACACCTTC.

The chain is built from TRBV6-5 and TRBJ2-3; a weak D match, TRBD2 (7 bases). The germline V gene has CDR1 MNHEY and CDR2 SVGAGI. Trimming stripped 8 bases from V and 2 bases from J, with 17 bases between. This CDR3 is built from 15 residues. Here the CDR3 reads CASSATGGSTDTQYF. The CDR3 DNA reads as TGTGCCAGCTCCGCAACGGGGGGCTCCACAGATACGCAGTATTTT.

The chain joins TRBV4-3 to TRBJ2-3; D tentatively reads TRBD1 or TRBD2 (5 bases each). This CDR3 comprises 15 residues. Germline loops: CDR1 LGHNA, CDR2 YSLEER. V was trimmed by 1 base and J by 0 bases, leaving 8 bases between them. The CDR3 coding sequence is TGCGCCAGCAGCCAAGCGGGACGGAGCACAGATACGCAGTATTTT. It translates to CASSQAGRSTDTQYF.

V gene TRBV18 combines with J gene TRBJ1-1; a weak D match, TRBD1 (5 bases). The CDR3 extends over 14 amino acids. Trimming removed 1 base at V and 4 bases at J, with 10 bases between. Germline CDR1 is KGHSH and CDR2 is LQKENI. In DNA, the CDR3 is TGTGCCAGCTCACCACTGGGGCATATCACTGAAGCTTTCTTT. Translation: CASSPLGHITEAFF.

The CDR3 DNA sequence: TGTGCCAGCAGACCCGGGACAGGGTTTTCAACTAATGAAAAACTGTTTTTT. Its protein is CASRPGTGFSTNEKLFF. The genes are TRBV27 and TRBJ1-4, with 9 bases fitting TRBD1. Germline V gives CDR1 MNHEY, CDR2 SMNVEV (reference sequence). The trim removed 6 bases at V and 0 bases at J, leaving 8 bases unmatched. This CDR3 comprises 17 residues.

The chain employs TRBV7-6 and TRBJ1-6; unclear D gene. The CDR3 totals 17 residues. The V gene lost 5 bases and the J gene lost 0 bases, with 14 bases spanning the gap. Germline V gene lookup returns CDR1 SGHVS and CDR2 FNYEAQ. The CDR3 loop reads CASSPGVRDSYNSPLHF. CDR3 sequence (DNA): TGTGCCAGCAGCCCTGGGGTACGGGACTCCTATAATTCACCCCTCCACTTT.